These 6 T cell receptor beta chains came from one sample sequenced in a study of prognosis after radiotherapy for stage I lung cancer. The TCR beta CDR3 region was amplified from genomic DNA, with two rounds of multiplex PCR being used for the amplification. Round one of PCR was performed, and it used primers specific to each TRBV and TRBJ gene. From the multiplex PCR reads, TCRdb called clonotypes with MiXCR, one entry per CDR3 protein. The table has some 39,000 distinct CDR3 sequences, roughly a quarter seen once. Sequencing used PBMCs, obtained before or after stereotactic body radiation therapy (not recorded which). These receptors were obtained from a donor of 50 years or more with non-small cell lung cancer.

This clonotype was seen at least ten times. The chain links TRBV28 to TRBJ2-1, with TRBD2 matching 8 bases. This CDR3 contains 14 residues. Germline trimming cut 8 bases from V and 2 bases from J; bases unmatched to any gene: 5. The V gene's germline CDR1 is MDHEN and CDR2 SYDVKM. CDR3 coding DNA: TGTGCCAGCCTAAGGACTAGCACCTACAATGAGCAGTTCTTC. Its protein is CASLRTSTYNEQFF.

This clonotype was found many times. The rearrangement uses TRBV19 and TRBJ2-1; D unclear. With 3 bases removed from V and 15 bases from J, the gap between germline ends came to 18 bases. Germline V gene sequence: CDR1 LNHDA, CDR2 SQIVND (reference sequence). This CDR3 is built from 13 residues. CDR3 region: CASSIGTIPRRFF. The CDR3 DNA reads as TGTGCCAGTAGTATCGGTACCATCCCTAGGCGGTTCTTC.

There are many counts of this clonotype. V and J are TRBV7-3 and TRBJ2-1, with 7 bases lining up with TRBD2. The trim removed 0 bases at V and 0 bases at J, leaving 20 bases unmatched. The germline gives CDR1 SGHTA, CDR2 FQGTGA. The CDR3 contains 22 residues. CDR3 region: CASSLTSLGGYRAISSYNEQFF. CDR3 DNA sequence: TGTGCCAGCAGCTTAACGTCCTTGGGAGGGTATAGGGCAATCAGCTCCTACAATGAGCAGTTCTTC.

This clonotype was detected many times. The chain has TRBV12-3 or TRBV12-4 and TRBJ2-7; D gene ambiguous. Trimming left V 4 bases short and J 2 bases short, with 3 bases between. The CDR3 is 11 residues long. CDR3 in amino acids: CASSSPYEQYF. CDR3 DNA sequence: TGTGCCAGCAGTTCACCCTACGAGCAGTACTTC.

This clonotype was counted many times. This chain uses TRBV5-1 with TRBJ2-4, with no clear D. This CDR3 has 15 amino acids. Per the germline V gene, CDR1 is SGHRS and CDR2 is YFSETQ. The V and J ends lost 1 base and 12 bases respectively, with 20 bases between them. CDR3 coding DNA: TGCGCCAGCAGCTTGAAGGTCGGAACCTCTCCCGCTCAGTACTTC. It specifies CASSLKVGTSPAQYF.

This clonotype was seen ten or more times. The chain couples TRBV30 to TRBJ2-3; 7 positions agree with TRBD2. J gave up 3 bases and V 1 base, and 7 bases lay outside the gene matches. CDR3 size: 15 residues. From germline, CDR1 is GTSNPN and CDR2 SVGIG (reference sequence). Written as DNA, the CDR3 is TGTGCCTGGAGTGCTGAGCGGGGATGGACAGATACGCAGTATTTT. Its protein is CAWSAERGWTDTQYF. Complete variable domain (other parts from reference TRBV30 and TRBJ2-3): SQTIHQWPATLVQPVGSPLSLECTVEGTSNPNLYWYRQAAGRGLQLLFYSVGIGQISSEVPQNLSASRPQDRQFILSSKKLLLSDSGFYLCAWSAERGWTDTQYFGPGTRLTVL.